The rows below give T cell receptor beta chains drawn from one sample of a study of CD8+ T cells in alopecia areata. Assay: immunoSEQ multiplex PCR; the TCRdb copy retains only in-frame clones and omits some. Among hundreds of thousands of clones listed, 50% to 70% were seen once. The source material was CD4+ T cells sorted from blood, sampled at week 0. These receptors came from a human donor with alopecia areata. The CDR3 runs from the conserved cysteine through the conserved F or W. The D gene is left open where the match is weak. Some rows have no size entry. The others give once, few or many, or a class for an expanded clone.

cdr3_nt	cdr3_aa	j_call	d_call	clone_size	v_call	cdr3_length
TGTGCCAGTAGTATTGGAGGGGAAAGGAATCAGCCCCAGCATTTT	CASSIGGERNQPQHF	TRBJ1-5	NA	NA	TRBV19	15
TGTGCCAGCAGCCCCCGAACCAATGAAAAACTGTTTTTT	CASSPRTNEKLFF	TRBJ1-4	NA	NA	TRBV7-9	13
TGTGCCAGCAGCGCCCGACAGGCTATGAACACTGAAGCTTTCTTT	CASSARQAMNTEAFF	TRBJ1-1	NA	NA	TRBV7-9	15
TGCGCCAGCAGCTCGGGGACATTGAACACTGAAGCTTTCTTT	CASSSGTLNTEAFF	TRBJ1-1	NA	NA	TRBV5-1	14
TGTGCCTGGAGTCCCCTAGTTGGGACAGGTAACACTGAAGCTTTCTTT	CAWSPLVGTGNTEAFF	TRBJ1-1	TRBD1	NA	TRBV30	16
TGTGCCAGCAGCCGTCAAAGACCGGGGGGAGAGACCCAGTACTTC	CASSRQRPGGETQYF	TRBJ2-5	TRBD2	NA	TRBV9	15
TGCGCCAGCAGCCTGGGACTAGCGGGGGGAAGCTCCTACGAGCAGTACTTC	CASSLGLAGGSSYEQYF	TRBJ2-7	TRBD2	NA	TRBV5-1	17
TGCGCCAGCAGCTTGGATGCAGGGAACTATGGCTACACCTTC	CASSLDAGNYGYTF	TRBJ1-2	NA	few	TRBV5-1	14
TGCGCCAGCAGCTGGGGAGCTTCGGGCGAGCAGTACTTC	CASSWGASGEQYF	TRBJ2-7	NA	NA	TRBV5-1	13
TGCAGAGTAGCGAGCACAGATACGCAGTATTTT	CRVASTDTQYF	TRBJ2-3	NA	few	TRBV29-1	11
TGCAGCGTTGTCGGCAGGGTACGAACTAACTATGGCTACACCTTC	CSVVGRVRTNYGYTF	TRBJ1-2	NA	NA	TRBV29-1	15
TGCAGCGTTGGCCAGGGGGAGGCCTACGAGCAGTACTTC	CSVGQGEAYEQYF	TRBJ2-7	NA	NA	TRBV29-1	13
TGTGCTAGTGGTGGGGTAACGGACTACTATGGCTACACCTTC	CASGGVTDYYGYTF	TRBJ1-2	NA	NA	TRBV12-5	14
TGTGCCAGCAGGGGGAGAAATCAGCCCCAGCATTTT	CASRGRNQPQHF	TRBJ1-5	NA	NA	TRBV6-5	12
TGCAGCGTTGTAGCGCAGGGGAGGCGCGAGCAGTACTTC	CSVVAQGRREQYF	TRBJ2-7	NA	NA	TRBV29-1	13
TGTGCGGATTACAGGATCTACTATGGCTACACCTTC	CADYRIYYGYTF	TRBJ1-2	NA	NA	TRBV30	12
TGCAGCGCGGCAGTCGGCCCAGATACGCAGTATTTT	CSAAVGPDTQYF	TRBJ2-3	NA	few	TRBV29-1	12
TGCAGCGTTGAAGATTCGACGGGCTTTAGCACAGATACGCAGTATTTT	CSVEDSTGFSTDTQYF	TRBJ2-3	NA	NA	TRBV29-1	16
TGTGCCTGGAGTTTTCCGACAGCTATGAACACTGAAGCTTTCTTT	CAWSFPTAMNTEAFF	TRBJ1-1	NA	NA	TRBV30	15
TGTGCCTGGACCTGGGCAGGAACAAACTATGGCTACACCTTC	CAWTWAGTNYGYTF	TRBJ1-2	NA	NA	TRBV30	14
TGCAGCGTTGAAAGAGGGTTCCACCTCTACGAGCAGTACTTC	CSVERGFHLYEQYF	TRBJ2-7	NA	NA	TRBV29-1	14
TGTGCCAGCAGCTTAGTTTACCCGAACACTGAAGCTTTCTTT	CASSLVYPNTEAFF	TRBJ1-1	NA	NA	TRBV7-2	14
TGTGCCAGCAAGGCACAGAGCAATCAGCCCCAGCATTTT	CASKAQSNQPQHF	TRBJ1-5	NA	NA	TRBV2	13
TGCGCCAGCAGCAACGGACTAGCGGGAGGAGTAACATACAATGAGCAGTTCTTC	CASSNGLAGGVTYNEQFF	TRBJ2-1	TRBD2	few	TRBV4-1	18
TGTGCCTGGAGTGCCGACAGGGGGCAGGCAGAGACCCAGTACTTC	CAWSADRGQAETQYF	TRBJ2-5	TRBD1	NA	TRBV30	15
TGCGCCAGCAGCCGGACAGTAGACACCTACGAGCAGTACTTC	CASSRTVDTYEQYF	TRBJ2-7	NA	few	TRBV4-1	14
TGTGCCAGCCGATCGACAGGGGGGTTGCAGCCCCAGCATTTT	CASRSTGGLQPQHF	TRBJ1-5	TRBD1	few	TRBV28	14
TGTGCCAGCAGCCGAACTCTAACCTCCTCCTACGAGCAGTACTTC	CASSRTLTSSYEQYF	TRBJ2-7	NA	NA	TRBV5-4	15
TGTGCCAGCAGTTCGCGACAGGGAACGTATAGCAATCAGCCCCAGCATTTT	CASSSRQGTYSNQPQHF	TRBJ1-5	TRBD1	NA	TRBV27	17
TGTGCCAGCAGCAACAGGGAAGAGACCCAGTACTTC	CASSNREETQYF	TRBJ2-5	NA	few	TRBV13	12